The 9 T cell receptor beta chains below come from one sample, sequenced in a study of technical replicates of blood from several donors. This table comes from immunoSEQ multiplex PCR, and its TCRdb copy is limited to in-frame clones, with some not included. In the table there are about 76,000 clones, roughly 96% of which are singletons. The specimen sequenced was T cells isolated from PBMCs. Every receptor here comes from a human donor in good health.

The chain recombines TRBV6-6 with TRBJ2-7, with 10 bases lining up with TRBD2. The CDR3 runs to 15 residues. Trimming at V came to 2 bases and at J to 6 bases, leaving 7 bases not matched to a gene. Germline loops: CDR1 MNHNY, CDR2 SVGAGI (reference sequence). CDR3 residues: CASSYSGRAIAEQYF. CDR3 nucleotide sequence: TGTGCCAGCAGTTACAGCGGGAGGGCCATAGCCGAGCAGTACTTC.

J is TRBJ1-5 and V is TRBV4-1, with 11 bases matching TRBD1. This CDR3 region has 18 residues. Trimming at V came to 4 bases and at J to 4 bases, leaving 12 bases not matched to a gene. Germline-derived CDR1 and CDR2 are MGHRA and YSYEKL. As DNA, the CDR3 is TGCGCCAGCAGCCCCCTTGGGGTGGGGACAGGGGGTAATCAGCCCCAGCATTTT. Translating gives CASSPLGVGTGGNQPQHF.

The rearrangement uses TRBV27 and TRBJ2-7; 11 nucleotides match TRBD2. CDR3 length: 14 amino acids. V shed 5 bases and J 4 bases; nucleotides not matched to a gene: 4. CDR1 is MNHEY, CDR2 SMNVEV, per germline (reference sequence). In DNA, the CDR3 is TGTGCCAGCAGTGCCCTAGCGGGAGGATACGAGCAGTACTTC. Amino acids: CASSALAGGYEQYF.

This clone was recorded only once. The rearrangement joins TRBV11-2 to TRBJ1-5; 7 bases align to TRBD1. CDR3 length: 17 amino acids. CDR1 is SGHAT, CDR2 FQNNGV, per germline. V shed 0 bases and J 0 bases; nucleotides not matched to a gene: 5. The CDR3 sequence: CASSLEGTAYSNQPQHF. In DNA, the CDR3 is TGTGCCAGCAGCTTAGAGGGGACAGCCTATAGCAATCAGCCCCAGCATTTT.

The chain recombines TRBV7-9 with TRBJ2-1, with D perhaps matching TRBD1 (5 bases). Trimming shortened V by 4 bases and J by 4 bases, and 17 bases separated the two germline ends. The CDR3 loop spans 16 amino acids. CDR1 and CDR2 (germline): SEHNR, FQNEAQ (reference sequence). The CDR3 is CASSSYRGQNYNEQFF. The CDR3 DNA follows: TGTGCCAGCAGCTCATACAGAGGACAAAATTACAATGAGCAGTTCTTC.

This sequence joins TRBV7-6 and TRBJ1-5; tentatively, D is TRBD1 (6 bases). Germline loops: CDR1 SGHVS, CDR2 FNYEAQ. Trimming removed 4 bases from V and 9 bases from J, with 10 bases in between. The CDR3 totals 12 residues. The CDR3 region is CASSSGGGPQHF. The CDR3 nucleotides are TGTGCCAGCAGCTCGGGAGGGGGGCCCCAGCATTTT.

The CDR3 DNA follows: TGTGCCAGCAGTTTGAACAGGGGCCTCAATCAGCCCCAGCATTTT. Translated, it gives CASSLNRGLNQPQHF. This sequence joins TRBV27 and TRBJ1-5; 7 bases align to TRBD1. Germline values: CDR1 MNHEY, CDR2 SMNVEV (reference sequence). There are 15 residues in the CDR3. With 3 bases clipped from V and 3 bases from J, the junction kept 5 bases outside the gene matches.

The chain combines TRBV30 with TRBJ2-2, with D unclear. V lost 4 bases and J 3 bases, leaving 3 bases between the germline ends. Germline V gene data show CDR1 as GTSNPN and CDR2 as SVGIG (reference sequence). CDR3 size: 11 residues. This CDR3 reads CAWTDTGELFF. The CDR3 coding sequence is TGTGCCTGGACCGACACCGGGGAGCTGTTTTTT. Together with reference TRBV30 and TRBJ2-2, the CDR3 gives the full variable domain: SQTIHQWPATLVQPVGSPLSLECTVEGTSNPNLYWYRQAAGRGLQLLFYSVGIGQISSEVPQNLSASRPQDRQFILSSKKLLLSDSGFYLCAWTDTGELFFGEGSRLTVL.

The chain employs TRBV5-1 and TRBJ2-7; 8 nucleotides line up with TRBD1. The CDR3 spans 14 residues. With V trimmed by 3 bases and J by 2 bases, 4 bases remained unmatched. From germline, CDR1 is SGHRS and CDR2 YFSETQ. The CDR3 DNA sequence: TGCGCCAGCAGCTCAGCAGGGGGCGCCTACGAGCAGTACTTC. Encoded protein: CASSSAGGAYEQYF.